The source of this T cell receptor beta chain is a study of blood T cell repertoires in COVID-19. The wider study: COVID-19 samples from acute and convalescent phases originated in the United States, Italy and Spain.

In the original processing: Amplification of reference gene primers was used by the study to estimate nucleated cell counts. The repertoire was sequenced with immunoSEQ multiplex PCR; TCRdb's copy has only in-frame clones and lacks some. The DNA was the basis for D and trimming; V, J and clone size are from that table. The sample has a few hundred thousand clones, under 85% seen once. V was pared by 0 bases and J by 2 bases, with 10 bases between. CDR3 size: 15 residues. CDR1 MGHRA and CDR2 YSYEKL come from the germline V gene. This TCR was sampled from a man younger than 40 who had recovered from COVID-19. The sequenced sample consisted of peripheral blood. This chain joins TRBV4-1 and TRBJ2-5; tentatively, D is TRBD2 (5 bases). Here the CDR3 DNA reads TGCGCCAGCAGCCAAGATGTAGCGATACAAGAGACCCAGTACTTC. Translated, it gives CASSQDVAIQETQYF.